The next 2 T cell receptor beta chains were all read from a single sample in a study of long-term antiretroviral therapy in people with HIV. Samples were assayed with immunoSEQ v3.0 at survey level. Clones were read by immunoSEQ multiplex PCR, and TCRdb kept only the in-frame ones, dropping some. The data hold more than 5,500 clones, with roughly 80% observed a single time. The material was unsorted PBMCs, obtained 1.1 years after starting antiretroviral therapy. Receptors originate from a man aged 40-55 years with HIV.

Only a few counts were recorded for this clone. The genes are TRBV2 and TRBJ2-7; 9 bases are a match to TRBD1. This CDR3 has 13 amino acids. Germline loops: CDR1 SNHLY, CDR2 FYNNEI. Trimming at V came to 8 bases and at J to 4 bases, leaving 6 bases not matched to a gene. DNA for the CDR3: TGTGCCAGCTTCGGACAGGGGTTGTACGAGCAGTACTTC. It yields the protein CASFGQGLYEQYF.

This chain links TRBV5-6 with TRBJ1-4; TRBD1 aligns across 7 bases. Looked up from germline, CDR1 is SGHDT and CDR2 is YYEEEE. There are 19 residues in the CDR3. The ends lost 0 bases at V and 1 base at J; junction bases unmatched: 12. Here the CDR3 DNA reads TGTGCCAGCAGCTTGGGCGGGGACAGTGCGGTGGTAACTAATGAAAAACTGTTTTTT. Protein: CASSLGGDSAVVTNEKLFF.